This TCR beta chain was found in a study of cytomegalovirus exposure and HLA in healthy donors. Points on this clone: The antigen is undetermined.

Trimming took off 4 bases at V and 0 bases at J, with 8 bases between the two ends. The CDR3 has 14 residues. CDR1 is SNHLY, CDR2 FYNNEI, per germline. Whole-study findings and limits: V- and J-gene trimming of TCR beta was linked (in a later analysis) to a missense DCLRE1C variant.

The PCR was carried out with 60 Vbeta primers and 13 Jbeta primers. Method: immunoSEQ multiplex PCR; TCRdb's copy keeps in-frame clones and lacks some. The sample holds about 140,000 clones, approximately 71% seen once. This receptor was taken from a man aged 30 to 39 in good health and CMV-seronegative. The V gene is TRBV2, the J gene TRBJ2-3; no clear D. The sample consisted of PBMCs. The CDR3 reads CASSAAASTDTQYF. The CDR3 DNA follows: TGTGCCAGCAGTGCCGCGGCTAGCACAGATACGCAGTATTTT.